The 5 T cell receptor beta chains listed next were all sequenced from one sample in a study of spatial heterogeneity in lung cancer. TCRdb reprocessed the 5' RACE reads with MiXCR, giving one entry per CDR3 protein. Of 40,000 to 50,000 distinct CDR3 sequences in the sample, roughly 7.2% are singletons; the top ten hold 13%. Time point denoted: sample taken at primary tumor resection. The authors sequenced whole RNA from tumor, nontumor lung or frozen PBMC without sorting. The material sequenced was PBMCs, taken at surgery. The receptors stem from a female donor with early-stage non-small cell lung cancer.

This clonotype was counted at least ten times. The chain links TRBV24-1 to TRBJ1-2; D gene unclear. This CDR3 is built from 15 residues. The V gene lost 7 bases and the J gene lost 10 bases, with 24 bases spanning the gap. Looked up from germline, CDR1 is KGHDR and CDR2 is SFDVKD. CDR3 coding DNA: TGTGCCACCAGGAACGATACCCATCGTGTTTGGGTCTACACCTTC. This encodes CATRNDTHRVWVYTF.

This clonotype was observed at least ten times. This chain connects TRBV3-1 to TRBJ2-7, with D perhaps being TRBD1 or TRBD2 (5 bases each). V was cut by 5 bases and J by 10 bases, with 15 bases left in between. Per germline, CDR1 LGHDT and CDR2 YNNKEL (reference sequence). CDR3 length: 12 residues. The CDR3 bases are TGTGCCAGCAGCGACGGTTTGGGACCTCAGTACTTC. Translating gives CASSDGLGPQYF.

This clonotype was counted only a few times. The chain employs TRBV4-3 and TRBJ1-1; D gene uncertain. This CDR3 is built from 15 residues. V was cut by 2 bases and J by 1 base, with 11 bases left in between. The germline gives CDR1 LGHNA, CDR2 YSLEER. The CDR3 protein is CASSQSLSRNTEAFF. CDR3 nucleotide sequence: TGCGCCAGCAGCCAATCCCTCAGTAGGAACACTGAAGCTTTCTTT.

This clonotype occurred once. V and J are TRBV7-2 and TRBJ2-7; D unclear. The V gene's germline CDR1 is SGHTA and CDR2 FQGNSA. CDR3 size: 12 residues. V was shortened by 3 bases and J by 2 bases, with 5 bases between the two germline ends. CDR3 sequence reads: CASSLTTYEQYF. In DNA form, the CDR3 reads TGTGCCAGCAGCTTGACAACCTACGAGCAGTACTTC.

The rearrangement uses TRBV29-1 and TRBJ2-7; D might be TRBD1 (5 bases). CDR3 size: 12 residues. Trimming cost V 4 bases and J 1 base, with 8 bases left between them. Germline-derived CDR1 and CDR2 are SQVTM and ANQGSEA. CDR3 loop: CSVGAGSYEQYF. CDR3 in DNA: TGCAGCGTTGGGGCAGGGTCCTACGAGCAGTACTTC.